This TCR beta chain was identified in a study of regulatory T cells in long-lasting Graves disease. This clonotype was counted many times. Its antigen is not identified. CDR3 size: 15 residues. Trimming pared 5 bases from V and 5 bases from J, leaving 18 bases between. CDR1 SGHRS and CDR2 YFSETQ come from the germline V gene. Study-level results: New patients shared fewer public clonotypes (966) than persistent patients did (roughly 2,700).

The authors built TCR beta libraries using iRepertoire HTBI primers and Arm-PCR of CDR3 regions. TCRdb reprocessed the multiplex PCR reads with MiXCR, giving one entry per CDR3 protein. The repertoire holds approximately 470,000 distinct CDR3 sequences, with 15% to 20% as singletons. This sample's time point: newly diagnosed GD, antithyroid drugs for less than 3 months. Scientists built the TCR library using RNA that was extracted from PBMCs. A further study also used this sample, focusing on T cells in Graves' hyperthyroidism and ophthalmopathy. That paper adds: The study enrolled patients aged 18 to 65 with newly diagnosed hyperthyroidism of under 2 months' duration. Clonotypes that were expanded in thyroid above 0.001 mostly appeared in blood too. The model made its ophthalmopathy prediction, and onset followed a median approximately 6 months later.

The clonotype originates from a man between 40 and 49 years old with Graves disease. The gene calls are TRBV5-1 and TRBJ2-3, with D unresolved. The starting material was peripheral blood mononuclear cells (PBMCs), obtained at new diagnosis, from a patient treated with antithyroid drugs. DNA of the CDR3: TGCGCCAGCAGTGTAGGACGGAGTTTTGTAGATACGCAGTATTTT. This sequence encodes CASSVGRSFVDTQYF.